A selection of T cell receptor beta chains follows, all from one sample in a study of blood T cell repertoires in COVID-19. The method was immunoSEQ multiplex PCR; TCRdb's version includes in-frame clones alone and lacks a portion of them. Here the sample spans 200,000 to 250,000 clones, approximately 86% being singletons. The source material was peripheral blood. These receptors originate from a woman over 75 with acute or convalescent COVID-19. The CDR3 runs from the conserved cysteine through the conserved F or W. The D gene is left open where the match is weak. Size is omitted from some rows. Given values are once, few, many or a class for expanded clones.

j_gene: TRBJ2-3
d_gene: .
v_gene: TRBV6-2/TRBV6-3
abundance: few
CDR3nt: TGTGCCAGCAGCCTCTCTCGGAGCACAGATACGCAGTATTTT
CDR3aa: CASSLSRSTDTQYF

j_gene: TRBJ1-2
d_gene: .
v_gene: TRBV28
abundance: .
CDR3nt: TGTGCCAGCAGTTTTGTTCCGGACAGCCTCGCAAATGGCTACACCTTC
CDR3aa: CASSFVPDSLANGYTF

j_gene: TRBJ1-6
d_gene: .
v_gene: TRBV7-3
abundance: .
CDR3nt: TGTGCCAGCAGCCCCGGGGGGGCTTCACCCCTCCACTTT
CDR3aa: CASSPGGASPLHF

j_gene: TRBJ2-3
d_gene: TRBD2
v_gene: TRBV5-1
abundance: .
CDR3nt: TGCGCCAGCAGTCAGGGACTAGCGGGACCAGATACGCAGTATTTT
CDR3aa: CASSQGLAGPDTQYF

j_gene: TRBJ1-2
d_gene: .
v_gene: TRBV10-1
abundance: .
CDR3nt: TGCGCCAGCAGTCTGCGGGAGCGAGACCCCAGAAAAACTAACTATGGCTACACCTTC
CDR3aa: CASSLRERDPRKTNYGYTF

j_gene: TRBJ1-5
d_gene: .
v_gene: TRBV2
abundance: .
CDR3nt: TGTGCCAGCAGTGAAGGTGGGGACATCTTTCAGCCCCAGCATTTT
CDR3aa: CASSEGGDIFQPQHF

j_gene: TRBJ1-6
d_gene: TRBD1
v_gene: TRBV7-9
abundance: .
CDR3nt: TGTGCCAGCACACTCGCGGGGGGACAGGGGGTACCCCTCCACTTT
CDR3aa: CASTLAGGQGVPLHF

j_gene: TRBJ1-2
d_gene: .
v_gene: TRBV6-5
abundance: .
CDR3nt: TGTGCCAGCAGTCCGACAGGTTTCTATGGCTACACCTTC
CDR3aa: CASSPTGFYGYTF

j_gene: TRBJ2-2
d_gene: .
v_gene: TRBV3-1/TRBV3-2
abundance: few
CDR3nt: TGTGCCAGCAGCCAGCTCCGGACAGTGGGCACCGGGGAGCTGTTTTTT
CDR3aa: CASSQLRTVGTGELFF

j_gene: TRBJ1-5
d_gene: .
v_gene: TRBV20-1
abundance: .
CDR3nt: TGCAGTGCTAGTAGGGGAAGGGGGGGCGCCCAGCATTTT
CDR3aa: CSASRGRGGAQHF

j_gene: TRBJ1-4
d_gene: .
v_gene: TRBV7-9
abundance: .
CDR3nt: TGTGCCAGCAGCCAATCAGGGGATACTAATGAAAAACTGTTTTTT
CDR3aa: CASSQSGDTNEKLFF

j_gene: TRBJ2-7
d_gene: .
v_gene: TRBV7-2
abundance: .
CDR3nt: TGTGCCAGCAGCTTAAATTCGGGTTCGGACGAGCAGTACTTC
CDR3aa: CASSLNSGSDEQYF

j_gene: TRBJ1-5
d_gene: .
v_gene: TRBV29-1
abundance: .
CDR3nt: TGCAGCGACTATGGACAGAGCCTCAGGCAGCCCCAGCATTTT
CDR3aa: CSDYGQSLRQPQHF

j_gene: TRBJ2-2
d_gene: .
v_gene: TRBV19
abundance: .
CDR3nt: TGTGCCACCTCAAGTAAGGACATTAACACCGGGGAGCTGTTTTTT
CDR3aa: CATSSKDINTGELFF

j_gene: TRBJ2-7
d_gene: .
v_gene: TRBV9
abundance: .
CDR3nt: TGTGCCAGCAGCCCCCAGACAGAGTCCTACGAGCAGTACTTC
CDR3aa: CASSPQTESYEQYF

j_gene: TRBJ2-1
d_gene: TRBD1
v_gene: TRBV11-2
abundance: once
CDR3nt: TGTGCCAGCAGTCCCGACAGGGGGCTTGGTTTGGAGCAGTTCTTC
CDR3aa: CASSPDRGLGLEQFF

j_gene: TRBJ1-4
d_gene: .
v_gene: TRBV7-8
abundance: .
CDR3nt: TGTGCCAGCAGCCGCGGACAGAATGAAAAACTGTTTTTT
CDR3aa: CASSRGQNEKLFF

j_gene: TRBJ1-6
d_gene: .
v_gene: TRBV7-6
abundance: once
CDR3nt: TGTGCCAGCAGTTCAACGAGCTCCTATAATTCACCCCTCCACTTT
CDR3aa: CASSSTSSYNSPLHF

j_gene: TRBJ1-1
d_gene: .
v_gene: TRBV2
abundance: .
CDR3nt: TGTGCCAGCAGTGATCCGCGCGGGGGCACCCAGCCAGTAGTGAACACTGAAGCTTTCTTT
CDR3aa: CASSDPRGGTQPVVNTEAFF

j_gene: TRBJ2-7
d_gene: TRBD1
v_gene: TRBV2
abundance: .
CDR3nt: TGTGCCAGCATACGGACAGGGGGCCCCTACGAGCAGTACTTC
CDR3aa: CASIRTGGPYEQYF

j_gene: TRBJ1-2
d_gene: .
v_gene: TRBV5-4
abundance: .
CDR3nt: TGTGCCAGCAGCCAACAGGGACCTTTTAACTATGGCTACACCTTC
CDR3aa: CASSQQGPFNYGYTF

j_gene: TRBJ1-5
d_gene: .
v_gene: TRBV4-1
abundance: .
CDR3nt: TGCGCCAGCAGCCAAGACCCTGACACCCGAAATCAGCCCCAGCATTTT
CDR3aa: CASSQDPDTRNQPQHF

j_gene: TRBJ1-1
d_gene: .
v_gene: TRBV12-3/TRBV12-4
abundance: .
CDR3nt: TGTGCCAGCAGTTTAGGCGGGAACACTGAAGCTTTCTTT
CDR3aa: CASSLGGNTEAFF

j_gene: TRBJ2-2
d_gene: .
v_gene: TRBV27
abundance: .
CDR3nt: TGTGCCAGCAGTTTATCCCGGACTTACACCGGGGAGCTGTTTTTT
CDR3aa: CASSLSRTYTGELFF

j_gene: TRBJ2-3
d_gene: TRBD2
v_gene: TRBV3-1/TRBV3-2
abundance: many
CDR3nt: TGTGCCAGCAGCCCGCGGGGACTAGCGGGGAGAGATACGCAGTATTTT
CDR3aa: CASSPRGLAGRDTQYF